What follows describes a single T cell receptor (beta chain). This sample was taken from a study of blood T cell repertoires in COVID-19. Across the whole study: PBMCs, B-cell-depleted T cells, or T cells provided the cDNA or gDNA that made up the material.

Profiled with immunoSEQ multiplex PCR; TCRdb holds only in-frame clones, not every one. The sample contains about 160,000 clones, approximately 86% of which appear only once. J was trimmed by 7 bases and V by 7 bases; bases with no gene match: 16. Germline-derived CDR1 and CDR2 are ENHRY and SYGVKD. The CDR3 sequence is 17 residues long. The chain couples TRBV10-3 to TRBJ1-5; 10 nucleotides line up with TRBD1. Sequenced: peripheral blood. This TCR came from a man aged 55 to 70 who had recovered from COVID-19. The CDR3 protein is CAIKTDRGDPKGQPQHF. The CDR3 bases are TGTGCCATCAAGACGGACAGGGGGGATCCGAAGGGGCAGCCCCAGCATTTT.